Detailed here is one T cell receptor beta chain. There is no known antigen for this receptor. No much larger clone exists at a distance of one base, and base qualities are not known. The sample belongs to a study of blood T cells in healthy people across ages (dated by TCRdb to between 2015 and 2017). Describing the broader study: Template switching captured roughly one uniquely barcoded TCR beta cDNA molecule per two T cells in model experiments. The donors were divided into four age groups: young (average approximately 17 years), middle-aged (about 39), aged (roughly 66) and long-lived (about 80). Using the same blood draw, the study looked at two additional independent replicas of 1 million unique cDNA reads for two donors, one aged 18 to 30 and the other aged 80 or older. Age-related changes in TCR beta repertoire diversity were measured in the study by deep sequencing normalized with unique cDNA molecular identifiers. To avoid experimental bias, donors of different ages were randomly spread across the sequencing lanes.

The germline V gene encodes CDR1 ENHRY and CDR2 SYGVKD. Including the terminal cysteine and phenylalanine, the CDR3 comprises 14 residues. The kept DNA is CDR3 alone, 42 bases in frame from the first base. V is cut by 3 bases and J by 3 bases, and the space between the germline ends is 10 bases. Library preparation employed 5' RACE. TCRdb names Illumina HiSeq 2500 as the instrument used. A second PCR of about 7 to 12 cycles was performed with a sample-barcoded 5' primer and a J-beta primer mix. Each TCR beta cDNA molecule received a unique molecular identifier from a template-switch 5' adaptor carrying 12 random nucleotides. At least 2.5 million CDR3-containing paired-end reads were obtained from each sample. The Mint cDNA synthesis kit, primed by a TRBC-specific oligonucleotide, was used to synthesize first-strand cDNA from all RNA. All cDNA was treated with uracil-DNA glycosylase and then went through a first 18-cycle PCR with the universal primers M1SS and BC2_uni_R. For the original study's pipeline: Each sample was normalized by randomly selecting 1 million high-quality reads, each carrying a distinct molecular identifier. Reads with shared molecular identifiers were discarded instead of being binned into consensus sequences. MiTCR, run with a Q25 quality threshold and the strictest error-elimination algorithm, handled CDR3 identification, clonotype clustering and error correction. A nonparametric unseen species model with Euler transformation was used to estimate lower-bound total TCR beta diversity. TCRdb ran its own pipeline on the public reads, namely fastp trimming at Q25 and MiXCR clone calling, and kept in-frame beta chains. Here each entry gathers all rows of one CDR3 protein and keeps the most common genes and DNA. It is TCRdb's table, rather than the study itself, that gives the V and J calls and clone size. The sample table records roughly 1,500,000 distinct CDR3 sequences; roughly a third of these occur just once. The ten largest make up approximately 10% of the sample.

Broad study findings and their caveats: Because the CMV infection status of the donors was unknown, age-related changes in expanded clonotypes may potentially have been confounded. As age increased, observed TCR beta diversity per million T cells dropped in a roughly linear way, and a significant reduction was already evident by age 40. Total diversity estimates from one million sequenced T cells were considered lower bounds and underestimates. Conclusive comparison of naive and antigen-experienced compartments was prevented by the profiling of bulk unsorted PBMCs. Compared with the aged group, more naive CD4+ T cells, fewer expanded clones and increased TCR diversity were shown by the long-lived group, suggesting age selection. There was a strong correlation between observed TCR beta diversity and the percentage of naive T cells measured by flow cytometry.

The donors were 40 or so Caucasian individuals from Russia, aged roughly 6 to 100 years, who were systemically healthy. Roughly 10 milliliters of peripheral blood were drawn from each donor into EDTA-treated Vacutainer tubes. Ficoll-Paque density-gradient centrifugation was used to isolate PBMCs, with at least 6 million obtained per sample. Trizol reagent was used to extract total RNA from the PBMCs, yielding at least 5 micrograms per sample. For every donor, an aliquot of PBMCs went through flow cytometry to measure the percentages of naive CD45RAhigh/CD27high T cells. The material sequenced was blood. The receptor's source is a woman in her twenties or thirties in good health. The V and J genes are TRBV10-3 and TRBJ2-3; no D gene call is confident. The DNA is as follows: TGTGCCATCAGTGATAGCCGGGCAACAGATACGCAGTATTTT. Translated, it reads CAISDSRATDTQYF.